The table lists the clone carrying this T cell receptor beta chain with a few counts. What it binds is unknown. V lost 3 bases to trimming and J lost 4 bases, with 16 bases between them. The CDR3 totals 15 residues. Germline loops: CDR1 SGHNT, CDR2 YYREEE (reference sequence). This specimen belongs to a study of cytomegalovirus exposure and HLA in healthy donors. Study-wide findings and caveats: No immune exposure information besides CMV serostatus was available. On later analysis, the bulk of CMV-associated TCR beta chains appeared to be HLA-restricted.

60 Vbeta and 13 Jbeta primers were used in PCR. Method: immunoSEQ multiplex PCR; TCRdb's copy keeps in-frame clones and lacks some. The data show approximately 190,000 clones, roughly an eighth seen once. The receptor comes from a middle-aged man in good health and CMV-seropositive. The sequencing sample was made of PBMCs. V gene TRBV5-4 combines with J gene TRBJ1-2; no firm D call. The CDR3 spells CASSSLDGVSYGYTF. CDR3 DNA: TGTGCCAGCAGCTCTCTCGATGGAGTGAGCTATGGCTACACCTTC.